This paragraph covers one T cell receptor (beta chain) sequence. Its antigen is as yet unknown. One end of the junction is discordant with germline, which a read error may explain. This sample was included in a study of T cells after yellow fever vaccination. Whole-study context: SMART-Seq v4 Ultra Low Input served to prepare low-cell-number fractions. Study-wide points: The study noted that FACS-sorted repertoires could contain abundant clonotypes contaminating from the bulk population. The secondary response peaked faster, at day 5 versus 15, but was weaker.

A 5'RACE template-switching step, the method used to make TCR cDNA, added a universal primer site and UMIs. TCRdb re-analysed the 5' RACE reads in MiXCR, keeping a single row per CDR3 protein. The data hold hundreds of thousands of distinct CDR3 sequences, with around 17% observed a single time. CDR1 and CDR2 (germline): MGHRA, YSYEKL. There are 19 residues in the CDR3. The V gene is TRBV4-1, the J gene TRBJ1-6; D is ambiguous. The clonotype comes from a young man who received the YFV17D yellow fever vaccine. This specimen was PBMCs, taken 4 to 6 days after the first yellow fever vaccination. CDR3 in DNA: TGCGCCAGCAGCAAAGACCATCTGATAAGCCCCCAGGCGAATTCACCCCTCCACTTT. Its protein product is CASSKDHLISPQANSPLHF.